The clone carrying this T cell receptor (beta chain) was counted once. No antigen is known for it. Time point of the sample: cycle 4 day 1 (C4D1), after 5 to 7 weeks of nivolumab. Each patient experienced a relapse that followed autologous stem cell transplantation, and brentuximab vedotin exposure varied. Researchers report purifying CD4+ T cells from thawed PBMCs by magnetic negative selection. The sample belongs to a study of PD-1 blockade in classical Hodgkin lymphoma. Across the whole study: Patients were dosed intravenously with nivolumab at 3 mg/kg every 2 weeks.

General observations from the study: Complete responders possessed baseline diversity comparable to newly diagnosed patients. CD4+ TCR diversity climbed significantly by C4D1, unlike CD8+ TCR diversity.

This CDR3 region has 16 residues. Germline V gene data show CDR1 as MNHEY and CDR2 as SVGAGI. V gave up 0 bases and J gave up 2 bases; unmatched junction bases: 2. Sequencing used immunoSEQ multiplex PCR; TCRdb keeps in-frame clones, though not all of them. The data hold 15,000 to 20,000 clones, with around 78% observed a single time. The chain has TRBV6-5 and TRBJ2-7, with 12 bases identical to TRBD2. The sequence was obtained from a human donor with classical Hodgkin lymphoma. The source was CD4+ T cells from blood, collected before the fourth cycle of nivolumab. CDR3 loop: CASSYSRLAGAYEQYF. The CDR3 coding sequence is TGTGCCAGCAGTTACTCTCGACTAGCGGGAGCCTACGAGCAGTACTTC.